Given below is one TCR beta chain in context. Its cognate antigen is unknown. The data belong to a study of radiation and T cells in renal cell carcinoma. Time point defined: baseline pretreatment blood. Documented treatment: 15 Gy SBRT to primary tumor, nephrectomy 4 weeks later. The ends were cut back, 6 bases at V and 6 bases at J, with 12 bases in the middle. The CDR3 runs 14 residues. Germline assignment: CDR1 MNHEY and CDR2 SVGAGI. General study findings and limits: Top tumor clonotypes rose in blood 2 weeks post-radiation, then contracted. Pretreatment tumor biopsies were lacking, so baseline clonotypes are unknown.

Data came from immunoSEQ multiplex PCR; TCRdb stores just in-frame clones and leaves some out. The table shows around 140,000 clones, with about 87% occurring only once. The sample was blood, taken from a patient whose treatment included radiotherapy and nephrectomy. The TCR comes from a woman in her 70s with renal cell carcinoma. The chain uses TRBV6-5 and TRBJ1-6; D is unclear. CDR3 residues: CASRFLDANSPLHF. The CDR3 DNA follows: TGTGCCAGCAGATTCTTGGATGCTAATTCACCCCTCCACTTT.